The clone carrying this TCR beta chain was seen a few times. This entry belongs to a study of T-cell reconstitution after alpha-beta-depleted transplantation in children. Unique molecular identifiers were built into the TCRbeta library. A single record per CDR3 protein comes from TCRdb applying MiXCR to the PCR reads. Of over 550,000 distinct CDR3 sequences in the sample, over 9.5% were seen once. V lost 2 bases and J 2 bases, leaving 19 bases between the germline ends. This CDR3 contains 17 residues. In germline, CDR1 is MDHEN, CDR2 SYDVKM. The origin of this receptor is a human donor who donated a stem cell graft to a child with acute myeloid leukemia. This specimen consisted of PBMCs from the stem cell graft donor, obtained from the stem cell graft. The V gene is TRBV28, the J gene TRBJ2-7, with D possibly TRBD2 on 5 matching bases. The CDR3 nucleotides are TGTGCCAGCAGTTTAGTGTTCCGCGGGCCTAATGCCTACGAGCAGTACTTC. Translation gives CASSLVFRGPNAYEQYF.